This TCR beta chain was profiled in a study of sequential checkpoint blockade in melanoma. Overall study: First-line arms were nivolumab then ipilimumab, or the reverse, randomized 1:1. Maintenance nivolumab came after either treatment sequence.

Described treatment: randomized to nivolumab then ipilimumab (arm A) or the reverse (arm B). Live CD3+CD8+ CD19− CD56− cells were sorted from PBMCs. This clone appeared once. The sample has other DNA sequences that encode this CDR3 too. Method: immunoSEQ multiplex PCR; TCRdb's copy keeps in-frame clones and lacks some. Of 9,500 to 15,000 clones in the sample, 82% were seen once. The CDR3 is 13 residues long. The germline gives CDR1 MGHRA, CDR2 YSYEKL. The V end was cut by 9 bases, the J end by 0 bases, with 8 bases between. The sequence came from a human donor with melanoma. The chain recombines TRBV4-1 with TRBJ2-2; no firm D call. This material consisted of CD8+ T cells sorted from blood (inferred from file names), taken from a patient given nivolumab and ipilimumab in sequence. The CDR3 protein is CASSHTNTGELFF. In nucleotides, the CDR3 is TGCGCCAGTTCTCACACGAACACCGGGGAGCTGTTTTTT.